One and the same sample provided the 11 T cell receptor beta chains below, sequenced in a study of cytomegalovirus exposure and HLA in healthy donors. Amplification used 60 Vbeta primers and 13 Jbeta primers. The method was immunoSEQ multiplex PCR; TCRdb's version includes in-frame clones alone and lacks a portion of them. The sample carries approximately 110,000 clones, 75% to 80% recorded once. What was sequenced was PBMCs. Receptor source: a man aged 35 to 55 in good health and CMV-seronegative.

The rearrangement links TRBV4-3 to TRBJ2-3; D gene ambiguous. Germline CDR1 reads LGHNA; CDR2 reads YSLEER. Trimming removed 0 bases at V and 2 bases at J, with 12 bases between. CDR3 size: 16 residues. The CDR3 loop is CASSQEGLVNTDTQYF. The CDR3 region has the DNA TGCGCCAGCAGCCAAGAAGGCCTAGTTAACACAGATACGCAGTATTTT.

This rearrangement joins TRBV7-2 to TRBJ2-7; possible D gene TRBD1, 6 bases. The V and J ends lost 4 bases and 1 base respectively, with 11 bases between them. The CDR3 has 14 amino acids. The germline V gene encodes CDR1 SGHTA and CDR2 FQGNSA. CDR3 sequence reads: CASSSGQPSYEQYF. The CDR3 DNA reads as TGTGCCAGCAGCTCAGGACAGCCGTCCTACGAGCAGTACTTC.

CDR3: CASSRQGGNQPQHF. In nucleotides, the CDR3 is TGTGCCAGCAGCAGACAGGGAGGCAATCAGCCCCAGCATTTT. The J gene is TRBJ1-5, the V gene TRBV27, with 7 nucleotides matching TRBD1. The CDR3 totals 14 residues. Germline CDR1 is MNHEY and CDR2 is SMNVEV (reference sequence). V lost 6 bases, J lost 2 bases, and 4 bases stayed unmatched.

This clone was seen only once. The chain joins TRBV4-1 to TRBJ2-5, with a possible D match to TRBD2 (6 bases). Deletions cut 5 bases from V and 1 base from J, with 11 bases between. The CDR3 is made up of 14 amino acids. Germline lookup yields CDR1 MGHRA and CDR2 YSYEKL. CDR3 sequence reads: CASSTRGLQETQYF. The CDR3 DNA reads as TGCGCCAGCAGCACGCGGGGTCTCCAAGAGACCCAGTACTTC.

The chain recombines TRBV5-1 with TRBJ2-2, with no clear D. Trimming stripped 3 bases from V and 1 base from J, with 4 bases between. The CDR3 totals 13 residues. Germline V gives CDR1 SGHRS, CDR2 YFSETQ. This chain's CDR3 is CASSYGNTGELFF. DNA of the CDR3: TGCGCCAGCAGCTACGGGAACACCGGGGAGCTGTTTTTT.

V usage is TRBV19 and J usage is TRBJ2-3, with 15 bases identical to TRBD2. Germline V CDR1 and CDR2: LNHDA, SQIVND (reference sequence). Losses at the gene ends were 6 bases for V and 8 bases for J; bases not matched to a gene: 9. The CDR3 spans 16 residues. CDR3 nucleotides: TGTGCCAGTAGCCCCGGGACTAGCGGGGGGTTGGGTACGCAGTATTTT. Protein product: CASSPGTSGGLGTQYF. Combining the CDR3 with reference TRBV19 and TRBJ2-3 gives the whole variable domain DGGITQSPKYLFRKEGQNVTLSCEQNLNHDAMYWYRQDPGQGLRLIYYSQIVNDFQKGDIAEGYSVSREKKESFPLTVTSAQKNPTAFYLCASSPGTSGGLGTQYFGPGTRLTVL.

In its sample, this clone was seen once. The genes are TRBV4-3 and TRBJ2-5; TRBD2 might be the D (6 bases). The V end lost 3 bases, the J end lost 3 bases, and 8 bases lay between the germline ends. Germline assignment: CDR1 LGHNA and CDR2 YSLEER. This CDR3 comprises 13 residues. The CDR3 spells CASSQGGKETQYF. CDR3 nucleotide sequence: TGCGCCAGCAGCCAGGGGGGAAAAGAGACCCAGTACTTC.

The chain employs TRBV5-1 and TRBJ2-1; D gene unclear. The CDR3 runs to 16 residues. Trimming pared 7 bases from V and 7 bases from J, leaving 24 bases between. The germline gives CDR1 SGHRS, CDR2 YFSETQ. CDR3 sequence: CASRMVAKRTGNEQFF. The DNA of the CDR3 is TGCGCCAGCCGAATGGTAGCTAAACGCACCGGTAATGAGCAGTTCTTC.

The rearrangement joins TRBV27 to TRBJ2-1; D is possibly TRBD1 (5 bases). Trimming shortened V by 4 bases and J by 6 bases, and 22 bases separated the two germline ends. The CDR3 has 17 amino acids. Germline V gene lookup returns CDR1 MNHEY and CDR2 SMNVEV (reference sequence). The CDR3 region has the DNA TGTGCCAGCAGTTCCGTCGTCGGGTCAGGGCGTACCAATGAGCAGTTCTTC. This gives the protein CASSSVVGSGRTNEQFF.

The chain has TRBV5-1 and TRBJ2-7, with 12 bases aligning to TRBD1. Germline lookup yields CDR1 SGHRS and CDR2 YFSETQ. CDR3 size: 14 residues. The V and J ends lost 4 bases and 5 bases, in that order; junction bases with no gene match: 4. The CDR3 DNA sequence: TGCGCCAGCAGCCCCGGGACAGGGGGCGACGAGCAGTACTTC. Translating it yields CASSPGTGGDEQYF.

The sample holds one count of this clone. V gene TRBV5-1 combines with J gene TRBJ1-2; D possibly corresponds to TRBD1 (5 bases). The V gene's germline CDR1 is SGHRS and CDR2 YFSETQ. The CDR3 contains 16 residues. The V end lost 1 base, the J end lost 2 bases, and 15 bases lay between the germline ends. DNA of the CDR3: TGCGCCAGCAGCTTGCAAGTCGACAGACAGAACTATGGCTACACCTTC. It codes for CASSLQVDRQNYGYTF.